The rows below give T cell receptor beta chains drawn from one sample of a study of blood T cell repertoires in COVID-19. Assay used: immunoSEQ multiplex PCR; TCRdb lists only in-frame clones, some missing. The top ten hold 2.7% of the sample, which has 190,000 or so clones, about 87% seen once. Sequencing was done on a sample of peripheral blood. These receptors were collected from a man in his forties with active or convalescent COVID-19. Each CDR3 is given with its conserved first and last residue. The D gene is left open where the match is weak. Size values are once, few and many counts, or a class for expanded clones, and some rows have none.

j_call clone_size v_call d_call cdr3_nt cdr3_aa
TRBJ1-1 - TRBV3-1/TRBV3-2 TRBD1 TGTGCCAGCAGCGTTCGACAGGGACTGAACACTGAAGCTTTCTTT CASSVRQGLNTEAFF
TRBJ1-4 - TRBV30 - TGTGCCTGGAGGTGGGCCACGAATGAAAAACTGTTTTTT CAWRWATNEKLFF
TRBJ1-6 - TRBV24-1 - TGTGCCACCAGTGAAACAGGGAATTCACCCCTCCACTTT CATSETGNSPLHF
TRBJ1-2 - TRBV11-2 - TGTGCCAGCAGCTTTGAGGGTTATGGCTACACCTTC CASSFEGYGYTF
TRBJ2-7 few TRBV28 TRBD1 TGTGCCAGCAGTTGGGACAGGGAATCCTACGAGCAGTACTTC CASSWDRESYEQYF
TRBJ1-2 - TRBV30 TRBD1 TGTGCCCGGCGGGACAGGGGGGACTATGGCTACACCTTC CARRDRGDYGYTF
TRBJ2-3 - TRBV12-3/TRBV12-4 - TGTGCCAGCAGCCGACGGGGCACAGATACGCAGTATTTT CASSRRGTDTQYF
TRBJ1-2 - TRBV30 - TGTGCCTGGGCTCCCGGGACACTAAATGGCTACACCTTC CAWAPGTLNGYTF
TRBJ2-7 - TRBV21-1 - TGTGCCAGCAGCACGGGGAGGACAATAATCTACGAGCAGTACTTC CASSTGRTIIYEQYF
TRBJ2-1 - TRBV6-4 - TGTGCCAGCAGTGACTCGGGGGGTCGCGATGAGCAGTTCTTC CASSDSGGRDEQFF
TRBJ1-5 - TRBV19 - TGTGCCAGTAGTATTGGAGATTATAGCAATCAGCCCCAGCATTTT CASSIGDYSNQPQHF
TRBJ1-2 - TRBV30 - TGTGCCTGGAGTGTTGAATTTGTGTTGGAAGGGGCGCTGAACTATGGCTACACCTTC CAWSVEFVLEGALNYGYTF
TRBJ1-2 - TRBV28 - TGTGCGACACAGGGTTTTAGCTATGGCTACACCTTC CATQGFSYGYTF
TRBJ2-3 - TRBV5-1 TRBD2 TGCGCCAGCAATAGCGGGGGGGCCGTATCAGATACGCAGTATTTT CASNSGGAVSDTQYF
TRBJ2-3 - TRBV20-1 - TGCAGTGCTAGTGAGTCTAGCACAGATACGCAGTATTTT CSASESSTDTQYF
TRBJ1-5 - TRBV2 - TGTGCCAGCAGGAGGGATAGCAATCAGCCCCAGCATTTT CASRRDSNQPQHF
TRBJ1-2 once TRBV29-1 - TGCAGCGGTTCCGGTAACTATGGCTACACCTTC CSGSGNYGYTF
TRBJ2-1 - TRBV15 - TGTGCCACCAGCAGAGTTCCGGACCCAGGAGGTTCCAATGAGCAGTTCTTC CATSRVPDPGGSNEQFF
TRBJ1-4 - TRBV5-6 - TGTGCCAGCAGCTTGACAACCCCTAGCGGGGAAAAACTGTTTTTT CASSLTTPSGEKLFF
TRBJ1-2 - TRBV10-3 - TGTGCCATCAGTGAGTCTGGGGCTTCGAACTATGGCTACACCTTC CAISESGASNYGYTF
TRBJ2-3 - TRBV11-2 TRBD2 TGTGCCAGCAGCACGAGCGGGGGTAGAGATACGCAGTATTTT CASSTSGGRDTQYF
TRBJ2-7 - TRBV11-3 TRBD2 TGTGCCAGCAGCTCCTACCGGGGGGTGGTCGAGCAGTACTTC CASSSYRGVVEQYF
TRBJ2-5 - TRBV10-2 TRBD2 TGCGCCAGTAACCCTAGCGGGGGACCCCAAGAGACCCAGTACTTC CASNPSGGPQETQYF
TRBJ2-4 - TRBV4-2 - TGTGCCAGCAGCCGGCGGGGCGAGAGGGCCAAAAACATTCAGTACTTC CASSRRGERAKNIQYF
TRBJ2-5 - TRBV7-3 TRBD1 TGTGCCAGCAGCCCGACAGGGGAGGAGACCCAGTACTTC CASSPTGEETQYF
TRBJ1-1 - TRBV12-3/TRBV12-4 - TGTGCCAGCAGTTTAACGGACACTGAAGCTTTCTTT CASSLTDTEAFF
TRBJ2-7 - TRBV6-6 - TGTGCCAGCAGTTACGTTGCGGGACAGACGTACGAGCAGTACTTC CASSYVAGQTYEQYF
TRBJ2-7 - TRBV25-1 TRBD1 TGTGCCAGCAGTGGGAACGTAGACAGGGGGAGGACGCAGTACTTC CASSGNVDRGRTQYF
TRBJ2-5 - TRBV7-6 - TGTGCCAGCAGCTTGGGGTCCGGGGAAGAGACCCAGTACTTC CASSLGSGEETQYF
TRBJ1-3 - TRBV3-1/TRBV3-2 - TGTGCCAGCAGCCAAGAGGGGGGCACCATATATTTT CASSQEGGTIYF
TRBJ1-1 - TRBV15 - TGTGCCACCAGCAGGGGCAGGGGAACTGAAGCTTTCTTT CATSRGRGTEAFF
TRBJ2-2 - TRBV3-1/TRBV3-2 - TGTGCCAGCAGCCAAGCCCAGGTCTACACCGGGGAGCTGTTTTTT CASSQAQVYTGELFF
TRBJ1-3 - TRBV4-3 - TGCGCCAGCAGCCCAGAGGTGAGGGCCTCTGGAAACACCATATATTTT CASSPEVRASGNTIYF
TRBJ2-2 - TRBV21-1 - TGTGCCAGCACGCCCCAGGGACAGGGAAGGACCGGGGAGCTGTTTTTT CASTPQGQGRTGELFF
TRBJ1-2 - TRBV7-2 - TGTGCCAGCAGCTTAGACAGGGCCGGCTACACCTTC CASSLDRAGYTF
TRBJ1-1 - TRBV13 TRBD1 TGTGCCAGCAGCTTAGGCGTTTACAGGGGGCGGACTGAAGCTTTCTTT CASSLGVYRGRTEAFF
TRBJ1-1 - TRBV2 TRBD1 TGTGCCAGACACTGGGACAGGGGGCATACTGAAGCTTTCTTT CARHWDRGHTEAFF
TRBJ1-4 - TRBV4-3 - TGCGCCAGCAGCCAAGATCTTTTGTACAGGGTAACTGAAAAACTGTTTTTT CASSQDLLYRVTEKLFF
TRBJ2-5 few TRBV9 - TGTGCCAGCAGCGTTAGCCGGGACTCAGAGACCCAGTACTTC CASSVSRDSETQYF
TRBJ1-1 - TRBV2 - TGTGCCAGACGCAAGACGGGGTTCATGAACACTGAAGCTTTCTTT CARRKTGFMNTEAFF
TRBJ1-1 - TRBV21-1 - TGTGCCAGCAGCAAAGTGACAGGGGGTAAAACTGAAGCTTTCTTT CASSKVTGGKTEAFF
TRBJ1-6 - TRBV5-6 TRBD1 TGTGCCAGCAGCCCGGAACAGGGGGCCTATAATTCACCCCTCCACTTT CASSPEQGAYNSPLHF